The clone carrying this T cell receptor beta chain occurred a few times. Individual TCR cDNA molecules each bore their own unique molecular identifier. TCRdb ran MiXCR on the 5' RACE reads and lists one entry per CDR3 protein. Of under 25,000 distinct CDR3 sequences in the sample, more than 6.5% were seen once. This entry belongs to a study of spatial heterogeneity in lung cancer. About the study: Each time, sequencing found more beta-chain sequences than alpha-chain sequences. There were, on average, more than nine raw-read appearances for each unique TCR and UMI combination.

Sample time point: sample taken at primary tumor resection. Unsorted whole RNA of tumor, nontumor lung or frozen PBMC was sequenced. Patients with untreated early-stage non-small cell lung cancer, numbering roughly 69, were the donors. CDR1 is DFQATT and CDR2 is SNEGSKA in the germline V gene (reference sequence). V was cut by 3 bases and J by 0 bases, with 15 bases left in between. The CDR3 is 16 residues long. J is TRBJ1-5 and V is TRBV20-1; perhaps TRBD1 as D (6 bases). This sequence originates from a male donor with early-stage non-small cell lung cancer. Sequenced here: PBMCs, sampled at surgery. CDR3 DNA: TGCAGTGCTAGGGATACCGGACAGTATAGCAATCAGCCCCAGCATTTT. Translating it yields CSARDTGQYSNQPQHF.